This entry describes one T cell receptor (beta chain). The antigen is not known. Cells were stimulated with overlapping HIV-1 Gag 15-mer peptides. CD40L-negative CD69-negative CD45RO-high memory CD4+ T cells were sorted as populations depleted of antigen-responding cells. This entry is derived from a study of persistence of HIV-infected CD4 T cells. Across the study: The sample holds CD4+ T cells responsive to CMV or HIV-1 Gag.

General study results and limits: Antigen-responding cells were enriched for degenerate expanded CDR3beta sequences. TCR analyses could not target the rare provirus-carrying CMV-responding cells.

The CDR3 is 15 residues long. V lost 0 bases and J 3 bases, leaving 11 bases between the germline ends. Germline V gene lookup returns CDR1 ENHRY and CDR2 SYGVKD. The libraries were made with immunoSEQ version 4 in survey mode. Produced via immunoSEQ multiplex PCR; TCRdb's table is partial and in-frame only. There are 64,000 or so clones in the sample; approximately 75% occur only once, and 1.5% to 2% lies in the top ten. The chain recombines TRBV10-3 with TRBJ1-1; no firm D call. The sample was CD4+ T cells sorted from PBMCs after approximately 19-hour stimulation, taken from a patient who received antiretroviral therapy. The origin of this receptor is an adult man with HIV who was CMV-seropositive. CDR3 sequence reads: CAISESYLVDTEAFF. CDR3 DNA sequence: TGTGCCATCAGTGAGTCGTATCTAGTGGACACTGAAGCTTTCTTT.